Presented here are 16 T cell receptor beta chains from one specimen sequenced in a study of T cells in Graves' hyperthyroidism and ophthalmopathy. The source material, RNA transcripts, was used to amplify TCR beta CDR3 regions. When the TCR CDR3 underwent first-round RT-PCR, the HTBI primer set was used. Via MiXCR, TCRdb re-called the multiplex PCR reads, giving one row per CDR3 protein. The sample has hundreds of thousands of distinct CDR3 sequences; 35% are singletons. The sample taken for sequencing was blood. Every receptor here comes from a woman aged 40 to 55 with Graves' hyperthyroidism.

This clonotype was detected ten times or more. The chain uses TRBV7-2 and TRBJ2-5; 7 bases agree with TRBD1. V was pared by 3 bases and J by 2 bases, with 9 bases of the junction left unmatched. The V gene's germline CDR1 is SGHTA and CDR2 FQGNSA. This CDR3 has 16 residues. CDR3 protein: CASSLSGQRFQETQYF. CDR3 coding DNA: TGTGCCAGCAGCTTGTCGGGACAGCGATTTCAAGAGACCCAGTACTTC.

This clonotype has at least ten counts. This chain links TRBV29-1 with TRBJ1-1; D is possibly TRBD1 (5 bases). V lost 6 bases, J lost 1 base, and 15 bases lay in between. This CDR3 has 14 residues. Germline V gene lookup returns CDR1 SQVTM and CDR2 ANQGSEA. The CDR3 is CSVPLTGGNTEAFF. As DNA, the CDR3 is TGCAGCGTACCATTGACGGGGGGGAACACTGAAGCTTTCTTT.

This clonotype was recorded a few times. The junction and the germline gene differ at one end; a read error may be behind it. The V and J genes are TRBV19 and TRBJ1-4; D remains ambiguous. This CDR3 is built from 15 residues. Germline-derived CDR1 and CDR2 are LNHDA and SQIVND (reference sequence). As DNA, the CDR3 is TGTGCCAGTAGTATACAGACGGCAACTAATGAAACACTGTTTTTT. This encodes CASSIQTATNETLFF.

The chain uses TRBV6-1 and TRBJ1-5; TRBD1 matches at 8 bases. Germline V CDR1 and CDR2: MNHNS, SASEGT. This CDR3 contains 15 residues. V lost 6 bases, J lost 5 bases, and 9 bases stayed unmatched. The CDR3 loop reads CASRGDRRRDQPQHF. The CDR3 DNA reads TGTGCCAGCAGGGGGGACAGGCGACGAGATCAGCCCCAGCATTTT.

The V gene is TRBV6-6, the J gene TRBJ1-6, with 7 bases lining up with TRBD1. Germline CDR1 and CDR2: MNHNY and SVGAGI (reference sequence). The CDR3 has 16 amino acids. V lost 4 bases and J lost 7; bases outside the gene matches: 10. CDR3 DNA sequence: TGTGCCAGCAGTTCTATTCGACAGGGAAACAATTCACCCCTCCACTTT. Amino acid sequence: CASSSIRQGNNSPLHF.

CDR3 region: CASSIDGSGTPSNQPQHF. CDR3 DNA sequence: TGTGCCAGTAGTATAGACGGTAGCGGGACACCTAGCAATCAGCCCCAGCATTTT. The chain carries TRBV19 and TRBJ1-5, with D maybe TRBD1 (6 bases). The CDR3 length is 18 residues. Between the trimmed V and J ends, which lost 0 bases and 0 bases, there was a span of 15 bases. Per germline, CDR1 LNHDA and CDR2 SQIVND (reference sequence).

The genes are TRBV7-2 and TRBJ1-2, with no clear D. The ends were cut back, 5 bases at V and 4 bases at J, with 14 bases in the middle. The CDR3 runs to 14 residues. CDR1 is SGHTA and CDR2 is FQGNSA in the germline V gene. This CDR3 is CASSPPERAYGYTF. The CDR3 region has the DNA TGTGCCAGCAGCCCACCCGAACGTGCCTATGGCTACACCTTC.

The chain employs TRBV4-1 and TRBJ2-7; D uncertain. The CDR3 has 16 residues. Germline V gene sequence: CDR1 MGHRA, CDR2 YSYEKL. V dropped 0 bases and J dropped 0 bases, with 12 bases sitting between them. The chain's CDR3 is CASSQDLGSFSYEQYF. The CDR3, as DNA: TGCGCCAGCAGCCAAGATCTTGGTTCCTTCTCCTACGAGCAGTACTTC.

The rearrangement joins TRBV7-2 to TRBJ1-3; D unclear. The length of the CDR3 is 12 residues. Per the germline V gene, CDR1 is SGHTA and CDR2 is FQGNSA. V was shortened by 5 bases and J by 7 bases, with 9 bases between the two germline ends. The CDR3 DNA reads TGTGCCAGCAGCCACGGAAGGAACACCATATATTTT. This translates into CASSHGRNTIYF. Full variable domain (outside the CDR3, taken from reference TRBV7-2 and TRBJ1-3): GAGVSQSPSNKVTEKGKDVELRCDPISGHTALYWYRQSLGQGLEFLIYFQGNSAPDKSGLPSDRFSAERTGGSVSTLTIQRTQQEDSAVYLCASSHGRNTIYFGEGSWLTVV.

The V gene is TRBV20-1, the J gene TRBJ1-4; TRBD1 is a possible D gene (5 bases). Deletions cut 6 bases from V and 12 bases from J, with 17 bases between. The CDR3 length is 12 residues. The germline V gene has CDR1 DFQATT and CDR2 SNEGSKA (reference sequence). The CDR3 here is CSATGTPGELFF. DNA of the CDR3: TGCAGTGCCACCGGGACCCCCGGAGAACTGTTTTTT.

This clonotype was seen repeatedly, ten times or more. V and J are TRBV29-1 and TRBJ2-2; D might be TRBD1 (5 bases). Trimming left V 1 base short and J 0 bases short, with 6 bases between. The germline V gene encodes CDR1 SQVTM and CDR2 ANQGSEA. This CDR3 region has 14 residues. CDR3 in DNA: TGCAGCGTTGAAGGGACATCGAACACCGGGGAGCTGTTTTTT. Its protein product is CSVEGTSNTGELFF.

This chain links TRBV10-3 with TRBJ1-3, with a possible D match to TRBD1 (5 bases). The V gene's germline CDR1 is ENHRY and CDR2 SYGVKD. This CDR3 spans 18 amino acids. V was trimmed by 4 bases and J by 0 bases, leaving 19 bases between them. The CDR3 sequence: CAISATLGGTPSGNTIYF. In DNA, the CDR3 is TGTGCCATCAGTGCTACCCTCGGGGGTACTCCCTCTGGAAACACCATATATTTT.

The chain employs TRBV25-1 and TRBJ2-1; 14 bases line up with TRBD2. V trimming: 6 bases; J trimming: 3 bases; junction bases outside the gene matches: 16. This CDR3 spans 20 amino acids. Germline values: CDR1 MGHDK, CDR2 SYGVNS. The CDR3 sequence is CASSEDGTSGRQTFYNEQFF. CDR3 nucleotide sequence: TGTGCCAGCAGCGAAGACGGGACTAGCGGGAGACAAACCTTCTACAATGAGCAGTTCTTC.

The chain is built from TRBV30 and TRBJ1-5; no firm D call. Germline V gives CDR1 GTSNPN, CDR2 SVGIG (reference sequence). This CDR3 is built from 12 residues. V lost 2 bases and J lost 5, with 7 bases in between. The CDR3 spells CAWSRSHQPQHF. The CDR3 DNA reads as TGTGCCTGGAGTAGGAGCCATCAGCCCCAGCATTTT.

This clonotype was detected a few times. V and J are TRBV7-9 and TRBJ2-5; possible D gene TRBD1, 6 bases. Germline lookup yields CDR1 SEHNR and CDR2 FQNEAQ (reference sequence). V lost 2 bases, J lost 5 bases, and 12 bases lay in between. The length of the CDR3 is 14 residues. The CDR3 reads CASSLSDRGETQYF. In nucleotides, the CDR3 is TGTGCCAGCAGCTTATCGGACAGAGGGGAGACCCAGTACTTC.

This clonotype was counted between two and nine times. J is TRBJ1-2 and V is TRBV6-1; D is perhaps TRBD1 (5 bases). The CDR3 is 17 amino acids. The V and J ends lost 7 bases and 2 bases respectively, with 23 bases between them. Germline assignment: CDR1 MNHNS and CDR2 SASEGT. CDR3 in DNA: TGTGCCAGCACGAAACTGACCCTGGAGGGGCGGAACTATGGCTACACCTTC. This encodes CASTKLTLEGRNYGYTF.